The next 5 T cell receptor beta chains were all read from a single sample in a study of blood T cell repertoires in COVID-19. Measured with immunoSEQ multiplex PCR; TCRdb has only the in-frame clones, and not every one. The table has over 200,000 clones, 85% seen once. The specimen sequenced was PBMCs or T cells enriched from blood (not recorded which). These receptors came from a man in his forties who had recovered from COVID-19.

This rearrangement joins TRBV7-9 to TRBJ2-5; 8 nucleotides agree with TRBD1. V dropped 5 bases and J dropped 5; count of bases not matched to a gene: 4. CDR3 length: 13 residues. CDR1 is SEHNR, CDR2 FQNEAQ, per germline (reference sequence). In DNA, the CDR3 is TGTGCCAGCAGCCTACAGGGGGTCGAGACCCAGTACTTC. Encoded protein: CASSLQGVETQYF.

The V call is TRBV10-3, the J call TRBJ2-5; D may be TRBD2 (6 bases). Germline CDR1 reads ENHRY; CDR2 reads SYGVKD. CDR3 length equals 18 residues. V lost 0 bases and J lost 6, with 23 bases in between. This CDR3 is CAISESDGDSPGRKTQYF. The CDR3 DNA is TGTGCCATCAGTGAGTCGGACGGGGACTCCCCGGGCAGAAAGACCCAGTACTTC.

This chain uses TRBV14 with TRBJ2-7; D not resolved. CDR1 and CDR2 from the germline V gene are SGHDN and FVKESK. V gave up 1 base and J gave up 0 bases, with 7 bases separating them. The CDR3 has 14 amino acids. CDR3 in DNA: TGTGCCAGCAGCCAAGGTGTCGGCTCCTACGAGCAGTACTTC. This gives the protein CASSQGVGSYEQYF.

The gene calls are TRBV11-2 and TRBJ2-7; the D gene is possibly TRBD1 (6 bases). V lost 7 bases, J lost 6 bases, and 16 bases lay in between. The CDR3 is made up of 13 amino acids. CDR1 and CDR2 from the germline V gene are SGHAT and FQNNGV. CDR3 amino acids: CASNLGQQGEQYF. In DNA, the CDR3 is TGTGCCAGCAACCTAGGACAGCAAGGCGAGCAGTACTTC.

V and J are TRBV13 and TRBJ2-5; 8 bases agree with TRBD2. Germline V gene sequence: CDR1 PRHDT, CDR2 FYEKMQ (reference sequence). J lost 2 bases, V lost 2 bases, and 10 bases had no gene match. The CDR3 spans 17 residues. CDR3 residues: CASSLRSAGVVQETQYF. The CDR3 region has the DNA TGTGCCAGCAGCTTACGATCAGCGGGAGTGGTTCAAGAGACCCAGTACTTC.